The 27 T cell receptor beta chains presented below share a single source sample, sequenced in a study of blood T cell repertoires in COVID-19. The table came from immunoSEQ multiplex PCR; TCRdb's copy has only in-frame clones and leaves some out. This repertoire shows tens of thousands of clones, 65% to 85% found once; its top ten account for roughly 40%. Sequenced sample: peripheral blood. All receptors come from a man at least 80 years old with active or convalescent COVID-19.

The J gene is TRBJ2-3, the V gene TRBV12-3 or TRBV12-4, with D possibly matching TRBD2 (6 bases). The V end was cut by 5 bases, the J end by 5 bases, with 8 bases between. The CDR3 is 12 residues long. The CDR3 region is CASSTSLDTQYF. The DNA of the CDR3 is TGTGCCAGCAGTACTAGCTTAGATACGCAGTATTTT.

This clone was seen a handful of times. This chain connects TRBV28 to TRBJ1-6; TRBD1 is a possible D gene (6 bases). Germline CDR1 reads MDHEN; CDR2 reads SYDVKM. Trimming removed 5 bases from V and 7 bases from J, with 18 bases in between. The CDR3 sequence is 16 residues long. CDR3 in amino acids: CASSTGQPTDNSPLHF. CDR3 nucleotide sequence: TGTGCCAGCAGTACCGGACAGCCGACGGACAATTCACCCCTCCACTTT.

The V gene is TRBV14, the J gene TRBJ2-7; 8 nucleotides align to TRBD1. The CDR3 covers 16 residues. Germline V lookup: CDR1 SGHDN, CDR2 FVKESK. After removal of 4 bases from V and 9 bases from J, the junction contained 17 bases not matched to a gene. The CDR3 spells CASSRSLGQAPLGQYF. The CDR3, as DNA: TGTGCCAGCAGCCGTAGTCTGGGACAGGCGCCCCTAGGGCAGTACTTC.

The genes are TRBV10-3 and TRBJ1-1, with TRBD1 identical over 9 bases. Per the germline V gene, CDR1 is ENHRY and CDR2 is SYGVKD. The J segment lost 4 bases and the V segment lost 4 bases, leaving 4 bases of the junction unmatched. The CDR3 covers 14 residues. CDR3 residues: CAISVDRGGTEAFF. DNA for the CDR3: TGTGCCATCAGTGTGGACAGGGGAGGCACTGAAGCTTTCTTT.

The rearrangement joins TRBV14 to TRBJ2-7; D remains unclear. This CDR3 region has 14 residues. Germline CDR1 SGHDN, CDR2 FVKESK. V lost 4 bases and J 6 bases, leaving 16 bases between the germline ends. The CDR3, as DNA: TGTGCCAGCAGCCCCTCCCTGGCAGTAACCGAGCAGTACTTC. It codes for CASSPSLAVTEQYF.

This sequence joins TRBV20-1 and TRBJ2-7; 8 positions match TRBD2. Germline loops: CDR1 DFQATT, CDR2 SNEGSKA (reference sequence). The CDR3 is made up of 14 amino acids. V shed 3 bases and J 1 base; nucleotides not matched to a gene: 5. The CDR3 coding sequence is TGCAGTGCTAGTAGCGGGATCGGATCCTACGAGCAGTACTTC. It codes for CSASSGIGSYEQYF.

This rearrangement joins TRBV4-2 to TRBJ2-1; 10 nucleotides line up with TRBD2. This CDR3 has 16 residues. J was trimmed by 3 bases and V by 0 bases; bases with no gene match: 2. The germline V gene has CDR1 LGHNA and CDR2 YNFKEQ. CDR3 bases: TGTGCCAGCAGCCAAGACTTAGCGGGAGGCTACAATGAGCAGTTCTTC. Translating gives CASSQDLAGGYNEQFF.

The chain has TRBV15 and TRBJ1-1; D not resolved. Germline V lookup: CDR1 LNHNV, CDR2 YYDKDF (reference sequence). This CDR3 has 13 residues. V was shortened by 5 bases and J by 3 bases, with 10 bases between the two germline ends. The CDR3 DNA is TGTGCCACCAGCCTCGAGCTCCACACTGAAGCTTTCTTT. Amino acid sequence: CATSLELHTEAFF.

This clone has a single count. V and J are TRBV28 and TRBJ2-3; D gene ambiguous. V shed 5 bases and J shed 0 bases, with 6 bases lying between them. This CDR3 is 13 amino acids long. Germline V lookup: CDR1 MDHEN, CDR2 SYDVKM. The CDR3 is CASSPPSTDTQYF. For the CDR3, the DNA is TGTGCCAGCAGTCCCCCTAGCACAGATACGCAGTATTTT.

The gene calls are TRBV19 and TRBJ1-6; 7 bases fit TRBD1. This CDR3 is 14 amino acids long. With V trimmed by 9 bases and J by 8 bases, 10 bases remained unmatched. Looked up from germline, CDR1 is LNHDA and CDR2 is SQIVND (reference sequence). CDR3 in DNA: TGTGCCAGCGCAGTTGACAGGGAGTATTCACCCCTCCACTTT. The encoded protein is CASAVDREYSPLHF.

This rearrangement joins TRBV28 to TRBJ2-3, with TRBD2 as a possible D gene (7 bases). Germline CDR1 and CDR2: MDHEN and SYDVKM. V shed 1 base and J shed 4 bases, with 27 bases lying between them. There are 20 residues in the CDR3. The CDR3 region is CASSLYPRGGSPSYSDTQYF. The DNA of the CDR3 is TGTGCCAGCAGTTTATACCCCAGGGGCGGGAGCCCCTCGTACTCAGATACGCAGTATTTT.

The J gene is TRBJ1-5, the V gene TRBV5-8; maybe TRBD1 (5 bases). V lost 0 bases and J lost 4, with 8 bases in between. The CDR3 covers 14 residues. Germline assignment: CDR1 SGHTS and CDR2 YDEGEE. The CDR3 nucleotides are TGTGCCAGCAGCTTGGAATCAGGGAATCAGCCCCAGCATTTT. It translates to CASSLESGNQPQHF.

This clone has just a few counts. CDR3 sequence: CASSFRGNYGYTF. Written as DNA, the CDR3 is TGTGCCAGCAGCTTCCGGGGAAACTATGGCTACACCTTC. The genes are TRBV5-5 and TRBJ1-2; D uncertain. Germline V lookup: CDR1 SGHKS, CDR2 YYEKEE (reference sequence). V was pared by 2 bases and J by 2 bases, with 7 bases between. The CDR3 is made up of 13 amino acids.

Of note for this clone: At one end, the junction sequence differs from germline, possibly due to a read error. This chain joins TRBV28 and TRBJ1-5, with TRBD1 matching over 12 bases. The CDR3 length is 15 residues. Germline V gene sequence: CDR1 MDHEN, CDR2 SYDVKM. The DNA of the CDR3 is TGTGCCAGCAGTACACCGGGACAGGGGGCTCAGACCCAGCATTTT. This codes for CASSTPGQGAQTQHF.

The chain has TRBV7-2 and TRBJ1-5; the match to TRBD1 covers 10 bases. In germline, CDR1 is SGHTA, CDR2 FQGNSA. V gave up 5 bases and J gave up 7 bases; unmatched junction bases: 11. The CDR3 is 16 residues long. DNA for the CDR3: TGTGCCAGCAGCCTAGGACAGGGGGGACCCAGGCAGCCCCAGCATTTT. It codes for CASSLGQGGPRQPQHF.

This clone was seen only once. The gene calls are TRBV7-6 and TRBJ2-1; D perhaps matches TRBD1 (5 bases). The V and J ends lost 1 base and 1 base respectively, with 8 bases between them. The CDR3 runs to 15 residues. Germline CDR1 is SGHVS and CDR2 is FNYEAQ. The CDR3 here is CASSLVPGSYNEQFF. The CDR3, as DNA: TGTGCCAGCAGCTTAGTTCCAGGGTCCTACAATGAGCAGTTCTTC.

The chain combines TRBV19 with TRBJ1-2, with 7 bases fitting TRBD1. Trimming took 5 bases from V and 4 from J; bases not matched to a gene: 4. Germline values: CDR1 LNHDA, CDR2 SQIVND (reference sequence). The CDR3 loop spans 13 amino acids. The CDR3 region is CASSGGQPYGYTF. Here the CDR3 DNA reads TGTGCCAGTAGTGGGGGACAGCCCTATGGCTACACCTTC. The whole variable domain, filled in from reference TRBV19 and TRBJ1-2, reads DGGITQSPKYLFRKEGQNVTLSCEQNLNHDAMYWYRQDPGQGLRLIYYSQIVNDFQKGDIAEGYSVSREKKESFPLTVTSAQKNPTAFYLCASSGGQPYGYTFGSGTRLTVV.

There are a few counts of this clone. The V and J genes are TRBV19 and TRBJ2-4; tentatively, D is TRBD2 (5 bases). This CDR3 has 18 amino acids. Germline V lookup: CDR1 LNHDA, CDR2 SQIVND (reference sequence). V dropped 5 bases and J dropped 0 bases, with 20 bases sitting between them. CDR3 region: CASSGSGLALGAKNIQYF. The DNA of the CDR3 is TGTGCCAGTAGTGGATCCGGACTGGCCCTAGGAGCCAAAAACATTCAGTACTTC.

The V and J genes are TRBV23-1 and TRBJ2-5; D is perhaps TRBD1 (5 bases). TRBV23-1 is an open reading frame, and its role is uncertain. V lost 11 bases to trimming and J lost 7 bases, with 17 bases between them. This CDR3 has 12 amino acids. CDR3 amino acids: CALQNAGWTQYF. The CDR3 coding sequence is TGCGCCCTACAGAATGCAGGGTGGACCCAGTACTTC.

The chain links TRBV28 to TRBJ1-1; possible D gene TRBD1, 5 bases. Germline assignment: CDR1 MDHEN and CDR2 SYDVKM. The V and J ends lost 10 bases and 0 bases respectively, with 15 bases between them. The CDR3 has 14 residues. CDR3 sequence reads: CATSGLALNTEAFF. CDR3 coding DNA: TGTGCCACTTCGGGACTCGCTCTGAACACTGAAGCTTTCTTT.

The rearrangement links TRBV6-5 to TRBJ1-1, with D perhaps matching TRBD1 (5 bases). CDR3 length: 14 residues. The ends were cut back, 6 bases at V and 3 bases at J, with 14 bases in the middle. Germline-derived CDR1 and CDR2 are MNHEY and SVGAGI. The CDR3 DNA is TGTGCCAGCAGGTCCGTTGCGGGGGACACTGAAGCTTTCTTT. Amino acids: CASRSVAGDTEAFF.

V usage is TRBV7-9 and J usage is TRBJ1-5, with TRBD1 as a possible D gene (5 bases). CDR1 and CDR2 from the germline V gene are SEHNR and FQNEAQ (reference sequence). Trimming removed 1 base at V and 5 bases at J, with 9 bases between. This CDR3 comprises 14 residues. The CDR3 spells CASSLGDWDQPQHF. The CDR3 region has the DNA TGTGCCAGCAGCTTAGGGGACTGGGATCAGCCCCAGCATTTT. The full variable domain, with the rest looked up from reference TRBV7-9 and TRBJ1-5, is DTGVSQNPRHKITKRGQNVTFRCDPISEHNRLYWYRQTLGQGPEFLTYFQNEAQLEKSRLLSDRFSAERPKGSFSTLEIQRTEQGDSAMYLCASSLGDWDQPQHFGDGTRLSIL.

This chain connects TRBV7-8 to TRBJ1-4, with D possibly matching TRBD1 (6 bases). V was clipped by 8 bases and J by 5 bases, with 12 bases between them. CDR3 length: 13 amino acids. CDR1 and CDR2 (germline): SGHVS, FQNEAQ. The CDR3 loop is CASSRGGNEKLFF. CDR3 in DNA: TGTGCCAGCTCAAGGGGGGGGAATGAAAAACTGTTTTTT.

The chain couples TRBV6-6 to TRBJ1-1; D unresolved. The V gene's germline CDR1 is MNHNY and CDR2 SVGAGI (reference sequence). There are 14 residues in the CDR3. Trimming removed 6 bases from V and 11 bases from J, with 22 bases in between. The CDR3 DNA sequence: TGTGCCAGCAGAACGAGTGGGTTGGGAGGGATTGCTTTCTTT. Its protein product is CASRTSGLGGIAFF.

This clone has a single count. This rearrangement joins TRBV28 to TRBJ2-2; TRBD1 aligns across 7 bases. The junction had 10 bases not matched to a gene; V was cut back by 5 bases and J by 7 bases. CDR3 length equals 15 residues. The germline V gene has CDR1 MDHEN and CDR2 SYDVKM. The CDR3 coding sequence is TGTGCCAGCAGTCCCTCGACAGGGCGAAACGGGGAGCTGTTTTTT. It specifies CASSPSTGRNGELFF.

This clone was observed a single time. V usage is TRBV7-2 and J usage is TRBJ2-1; the D gene is possibly TRBD2 (6 bases). This CDR3 is 15 amino acids long. CDR1 is SGHTA, CDR2 FQGNSA, per germline. This CDR3 reads CASLVASGSYNEQFF. DNA of the CDR3: TGTGCTTCCTTAGTAGCCAGCGGGTCCTACAATGAGCAGTTCTTC.

The genes are TRBV27 and TRBJ2-5; the D is unclear. Trimming took off 3 bases at V and 1 base at J, with 9 bases between the two ends. CDR1 is MNHEY, CDR2 SMNVEV, per germline (reference sequence). The CDR3 covers 14 residues. The CDR3 sequence is CASSFYGTQETQYF. The CDR3 nucleotides are TGTGCCAGCAGTTTTTACGGTACCCAAGAGACCCAGTACTTC.